The 15 T cell receptor beta chains given below trace back to one sample, sequenced in a study of T cells after yellow fever vaccination. TCRdb redid the calling of the 5' RACE reads with MiXCR, one entry per CDR3 protein. The top ten clones hold 20% to 25% of a sample with approximately 90,000 distinct CDR3 sequences, 13% of them seen once. The sequencing here drew on CD8+ T cells not binding an NS4B(214-222) dextramer, sorted from PBMCs, taken more than 20 days after the first yellow fever vaccination. These receptors all come from a man between 18 and 35 years old who received the YFV17D yellow fever vaccine.

The gene calls are TRBV12-3 or TRBV12-4 and TRBJ2-2; D is unresolved. V was pared by 5 bases and J by 0 bases, with 7 bases between. The CDR3 loop spans 14 amino acids. The CDR3 reads CASSPGPNTGELFF. CDR3 DNA: TGTGCCAGCAGTCCCGGCCCGAACACCGGGGAGCTGTTTTTT.

This clonotype was seen more than once but under ten times. This sequence joins TRBV25-1 and TRBJ2-7, with D possibly being TRBD1 (5 bases). V was shortened by 9 bases and J by 1 base, with 10 bases between the two germline ends. Germline CDR1 and CDR2: MGHDK and SYGVNS. The CDR3 has 12 residues. CDR3 protein: CASEGVSYEQYF. The CDR3 coding sequence is TGTGCCAGTGAAGGGGTGTCCTACGAGCAGTACTTC.

For the CDR3, the DNA is TGTGCCAGCAGCCGCACGGGGTTTTCTGGTGGGGCCAACGTCCTGACTTTC. The encoded protein is CASSRTGFSGGANVLTF. The genes are TRBV28 and TRBJ2-6, with D perhaps matching TRBD2 (5 bases). The germline V gene has CDR1 MDHEN and CDR2 SYDVKM. The CDR3 totals 17 residues. Trimming removed 6 bases from V and 3 bases from J, with 18 bases in between.

The chain is built from TRBV5-6 and TRBJ1-6; D gene uncertain. The ends were cut back, 0 bases at V and 9 bases at J, with 4 bases in the middle. Germline lookup yields CDR1 SGHDT and CDR2 YYEEEE. CDR3 size: 12 residues. CDR3 loop: CASSLVGSPLHF. In DNA, the CDR3 is TGTGCCAGCAGCTTGGTGGGTTCACCCCTCCACTTT.

There are a few counts of this clonotype. This chain connects TRBV7-9 to TRBJ1-2, with D tentatively TRBD1 (5 bases). The germline V gene has CDR1 SEHNR and CDR2 FQNEAQ (reference sequence). V was shortened by 3 bases and J by 5 bases, with 10 bases between the two germline ends. The CDR3 is 13 residues long. This chain's CDR3 is CASSLAGYYGYTF. CDR3 in DNA: TGTGCCAGCAGCTTGGCAGGGTATTATGGCTACACCTTC.

This clonotype occurred many times. The V gene is TRBV29-1, the J gene TRBJ2-7; 8 nucleotides line up with TRBD2. Germline lookup yields CDR1 SQVTM and CDR2 ANQGSEA. The CDR3 totals 13 residues. V gave up 6 bases and J gave up 0 bases; unmatched junction bases: 4. DNA of the CDR3: TGCAGCGTGGCCGGGGGGGACTCCTACGAGCAGTACTTC. This encodes CSVAGGDSYEQYF.

This chain connects TRBV5-1 to TRBJ2-5; 8 bases fit TRBD1. The CDR3 totals 14 residues. Germline V lookup: CDR1 SGHRS, CDR2 YFSETQ. V gave up 3 bases and J gave up 4 bases; unmatched junction bases: 5. CDR3 nucleotides: TGCGCCAGCAGCTACGGACAGGGAGGAGAGACCCAGTACTTC. As protein: CASSYGQGGETQYF.

This clonotype was seen many times. This sequence joins TRBV20-1 and TRBJ2-2; the D gene is possibly TRBD1 (6 bases). Trimming left V 3 bases short and J 4 bases short, with 15 bases between. The germline V gene encodes CDR1 DFQATT and CDR2 SNEGSKA (reference sequence). The CDR3 length is 15 residues. As DNA, the CDR3 is TGCAGTGCTAGGCAGCCAGGGGTTCTCACCGGGGAGCTGTTTTTT. Translated, it gives CSARQPGVLTGELFF.

This sequence joins TRBV12-3 or TRBV12-4 and TRBJ2-1, with D perhaps TRBD2 (7 bases). The CDR3 sequence is 14 residues long. V dropped 1 base and J dropped 11 bases, with 15 bases sitting between them. The CDR3 here is CASSLEGGHVKQFF. The CDR3 DNA sequence: TGTGCCAGCAGTTTAGAGGGGGGGCATGTAAAGCAGTTCTTC.

The chain employs TRBV9 and TRBJ2-6, with D perhaps TRBD1 (6 bases). Trimming took 3 bases from V and 1 from J, leaving 20 bases between them. This CDR3 has 19 residues. Looked up from germline, CDR1 is SGDLS and CDR2 is YYNGEE. Written as DNA, the CDR3 is TGTGCCAGCAGCGCGTCGGGGACAAGGCTAGGTTCTGGGGCCAACGTCCTGACTTTC. Translating gives CASSASGTRLGSGANVLTF. Looking up the rest from reference TRBV9 and TRBJ2-6 gives the full variable domain: DSGVTQTPKHLITATGQRVTLRCSPRSGDLSVYWYQQSLDQGLQFLIQYYNGEERAKGNILERFSAQQFPDLHSELNLSSLELGDSALYFCASSASGTRLGSGANVLTFGAGSRLTVL.

V and J are TRBV9 and TRBJ1-1, with a tentative D call TRBD1 (6 bases). The V and J ends lost 2 bases and 4 bases respectively, with 9 bases between them. Germline V gene sequence: CDR1 SGDLS, CDR2 YYNGEE. The CDR3 loop spans 13 amino acids. CDR3 protein: CASSVGGATEAFF. The DNA of the CDR3 is TGTGCCAGCAGCGTGGGGGGGGCCACTGAAGCTTTCTTT.

This chain uses TRBV11-1 with TRBJ2-2; 7 bases line up with TRBD1. Germline V gene lookup returns CDR1 SGHAT and CDR2 FQDESV (reference sequence). V dropped 0 bases and J dropped 5; count of bases not matched to a gene: 15. CDR3 length: 19 amino acids. This CDR3 reads CASSLARGQWGRGTGELFF. The CDR3 DNA is TGTGCCAGCAGCTTAGCCCGGGGACAGTGGGGACGTGGAACCGGGGAGCTGTTTTTT.

The rearrangement joins TRBV25-1 to TRBJ2-1, with a weak D call TRBD1 (5 bases). Trimming left V 4 bases short and J 7 bases short, with 8 bases between. Germline CDR1 reads MGHDK; CDR2 reads SYGVNS. The CDR3 is 12 residues long. As DNA, the CDR3 is TGTGCCAGCAGTGGAAGGGGAAATGAGCAGTTCTTC. Encoded protein: CASSGRGNEQFF.

V and J are TRBV28 and TRBJ2-3; maybe TRBD1 (6 bases). This CDR3 has 15 residues. V was shortened by 3 bases and J by 3 bases, with 13 bases between the two germline ends. The V gene's germline CDR1 is MDHEN and CDR2 SYDVKM. The CDR3 DNA reads as TGTGCCAGCAGTTTGGGGCAGGGGACGACAGATACGCAGTATTTT. Residues: CASSLGQGTTDTQYF.

This clonotype was seen repeatedly, ten times or more. The chain has TRBV15 and TRBJ2-7; D ambiguous. The CDR3 sequence is 12 residues long. Trimming left V 4 bases short and J 5 bases short, with 9 bases between. Germline CDR1 reads LNHNV; CDR2 reads YYDKDF (reference sequence). Here the CDR3 DNA reads TGTGCCACCAGCACCACTGGCAACGAGCAGTACTTC. The encoded protein is CATSTTGNEQYF.